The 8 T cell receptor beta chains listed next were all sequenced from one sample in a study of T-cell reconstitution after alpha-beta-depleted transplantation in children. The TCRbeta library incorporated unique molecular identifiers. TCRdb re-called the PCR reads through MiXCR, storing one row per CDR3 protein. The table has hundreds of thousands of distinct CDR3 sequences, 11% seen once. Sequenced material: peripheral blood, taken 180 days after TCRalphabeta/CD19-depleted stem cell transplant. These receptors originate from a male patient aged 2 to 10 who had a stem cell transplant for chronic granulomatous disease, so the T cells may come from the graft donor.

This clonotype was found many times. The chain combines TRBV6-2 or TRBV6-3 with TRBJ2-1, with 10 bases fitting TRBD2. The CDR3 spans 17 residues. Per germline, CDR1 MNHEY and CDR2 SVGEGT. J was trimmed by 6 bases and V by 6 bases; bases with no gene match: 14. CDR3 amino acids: CASRPAGGQGLRNEQFF. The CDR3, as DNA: TGTGCCAGCAGACCAGCGGGGGGGCAAGGTCTACGCAATGAGCAGTTCTTC.

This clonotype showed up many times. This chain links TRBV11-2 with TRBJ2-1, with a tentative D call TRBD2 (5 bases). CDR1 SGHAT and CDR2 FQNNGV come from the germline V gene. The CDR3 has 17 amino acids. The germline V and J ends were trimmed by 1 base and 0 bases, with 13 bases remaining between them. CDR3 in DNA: TGTGCCAGCAGCTTAGGAGACGGCGGAGGCTCCTACAATGAGCAGTTCTTC. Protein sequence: CASSLGDGGGSYNEQFF. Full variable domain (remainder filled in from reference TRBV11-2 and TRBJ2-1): EAGVAQSPRYKIIEKRQSVAFWCNPISGHATLYWYQQILGQGPKLLIQFQNNGVVDDSQLPKDRFSAERLKGVDSTLKIQPAKLEDSAVYLCASSLGDGGGSYNEQFFGPGTRLTVL.

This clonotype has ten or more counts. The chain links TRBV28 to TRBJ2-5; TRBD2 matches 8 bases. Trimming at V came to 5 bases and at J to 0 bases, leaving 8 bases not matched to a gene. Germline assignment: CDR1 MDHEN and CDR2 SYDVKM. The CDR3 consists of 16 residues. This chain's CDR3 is CASSSSLAGYQETQYF. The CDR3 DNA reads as TGTGCCAGCAGTAGCAGTTTAGCGGGATACCAAGAGACCCAGTACTTC.

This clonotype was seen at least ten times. The CDR3 sequence is CASGPPTGVDSPLHF. CDR3 sequence (DNA): TGTGCCAGCGGACCCCCGACAGGGGTTGATTCACCCCTCCACTTT. The rearrangement uses TRBV6-7 and TRBJ1-6, with 8 nucleotides matching TRBD1. TRBV6-7 is an open reading frame, and its role is uncertain. V shed 8 bases, J shed 8 bases, and the junction held 11 bases outside the gene matches. This CDR3 has 15 residues.

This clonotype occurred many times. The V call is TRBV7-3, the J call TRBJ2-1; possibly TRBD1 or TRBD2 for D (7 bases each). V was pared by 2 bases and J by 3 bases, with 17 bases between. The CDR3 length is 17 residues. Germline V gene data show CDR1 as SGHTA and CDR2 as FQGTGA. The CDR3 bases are TGTGCCAGCAGCTTAGAGGGGGCGGGAGTGATCTACAATGAGCAGTTCTTC. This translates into CASSLEGAGVIYNEQFF.

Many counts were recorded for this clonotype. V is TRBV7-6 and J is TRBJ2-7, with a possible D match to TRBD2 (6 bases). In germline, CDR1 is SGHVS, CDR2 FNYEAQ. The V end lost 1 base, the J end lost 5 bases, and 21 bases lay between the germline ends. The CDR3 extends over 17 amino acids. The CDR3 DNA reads TGTGCCAGCAGCTTAGTTATTAGGGACGGCCCGGGAGACGAGCAGTACTTC. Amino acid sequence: CASSLVIRDGPGDEQYF.

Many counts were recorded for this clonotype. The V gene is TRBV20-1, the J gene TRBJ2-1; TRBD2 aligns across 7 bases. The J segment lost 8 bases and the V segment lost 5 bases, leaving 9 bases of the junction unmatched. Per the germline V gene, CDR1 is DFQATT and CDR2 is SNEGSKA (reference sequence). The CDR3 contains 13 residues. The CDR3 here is CSAEPGTTDEQFF. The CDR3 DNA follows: TGCAGTGCTGAACCCGGGACTACGGATGAGCAGTTCTTC.

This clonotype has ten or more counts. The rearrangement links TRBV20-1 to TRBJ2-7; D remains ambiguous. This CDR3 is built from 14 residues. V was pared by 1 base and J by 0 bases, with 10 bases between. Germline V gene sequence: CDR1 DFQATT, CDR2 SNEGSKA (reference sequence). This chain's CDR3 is CSARATLGSYEQYF. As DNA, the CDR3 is TGCAGTGCTAGAGCAACCCTCGGCTCCTACGAGCAGTACTTC.